What follows is one T cell receptor beta chain and its context. Its antigen is undetermined. The sample comes from a study of shared clonotypes between healthy human individuals. The overall study: Each donor's CD4 naive and CD4 memory cells filled three plates apiece, CD8 naive two, and CD8 memory one.

The germline V gene has CDR1 KGHSH and CDR2 LQKENI. This CDR3 spans 15 amino acids. After removal of 0 bases from V and 6 bases from J, the junction contained 6 bases not matched to a gene. Genomic DNA from each subset was divided evenly over several immunoSEQ plates. The repertoire was sequenced with immunoSEQ multiplex PCR; TCRdb's copy has only in-frame clones and lacks some. The sample contains roughly 2.5 million clones, roughly 92% of which appear only once. Study outcomes and limitations: Among the subsets, naive ones generally showed larger estimated richness than memory ones.

This chain connects TRBV18 to TRBJ2-3; 7 nucleotides match TRBD2. The sequence derives from a man between 18 and 29 years old in good health. Sequencing used naive CD4+ T cells sorted from blood. As for subset: CD45RA+ positively selected. The CDR3 nucleotides read TGTGCCAGCTCACCACCGGGCGGGAGAGGTGATACGCAGTATTTT. This sequence encodes CASSPPGGRGDTQYF.